A single T cell receptor (beta chain) is shown here with its context. Its cognate antigen is unknown. Germline lookup yields CDR1 SGHTA and CDR2 FQGNSA. The V end lost 5 bases, the J end lost 7 bases, and 14 bases lay between the germline ends. CDR3 length: 13 residues. This sample was included in a study of shared clonotypes between healthy human individuals. Findings and limits, study-wide: Memory subsets generally showed smaller estimated richness than naive subsets did.

Per the study methods: From ImmunoSEQ came sequences covering only the junction and carrying no quality scores, so filtering differed. The data were produced by immunoSEQ multiplex PCR, yet TCRdb's version contains in-frame clones alone and is incomplete. V, J and clone size were drawn from that table, and D and trimming were deduced from the DNA. The repertoire holds more than 2,000,000 clones, with roughly 93% as singletons. This TCR derives from a man younger than 30 in good health. Some clones in this sample may be carry-over from other donors' samples. Sequencing used naive CD4+ T cells from PBMCs. Stated subset: CD45RA+ positively selected. The V and J genes are TRBV7-2 and TRBJ1-1, with unresolved D. CDR3 sequence (DNA): TGTGCCAGCAGCCCCCTAGGGTTCGGTGAAGCTTTCTTT. This gives the protein CASSPLGFGEAFF. The complete variable domain, with remaining parts taken from reference TRBV7-2 and TRBJ1-1, reads GAGVSQSPSNKVTEKGKDVELRCDPISGHTALYWYRQSLGQGLEFLIYFQGNSAPDKSGLPSDRFSAERTGGSVSTLTIQRTQQEDSAVYLCASSPLGFGEAFFGQGTRLTVV.